The T cell receptor (beta chain) described here comes from a study of T-cell reconstitution after alpha-beta-depleted transplantation in children. Whole-study findings and limits: The origin of alpha-beta T cells about two months after transplant was reportedly several hundred expanded graft clones. Surviving recipient cells, namely T cells and thymic progenitors, were the source of high day-60 TCRbeta diversity in some patients. Once a year had passed after transplant, T-cell counts and diversity came mostly from newly produced T cells.

This clonotype has ten or more counts. Its specificity is unknown. This CDR3 is 15 amino acids long. Germline V gives CDR1 MNHEY, CDR2 SVGAGI. The junction had 5 bases not matched to a gene; V was cut back by 3 bases and J by 2 bases. The TCRbeta library was prepared with unique molecular identifiers. Using its own MiXCR run on the PCR reads, TCRdb lists one record per CDR3 protein. Of approximately 300,000 distinct CDR3 sequences in the sample, about a tenth were seen once. Material: PBMCs, obtained before TCRalphabeta/CD19-depleted stem cell transplant. The clonotype originates from a boy younger than two with acute myeloid leukemia, due to receive a stem cell transplant. V gene TRBV6-5 combines with J gene TRBJ2-7; the match to TRBD2 covers 9 bases. The CDR3 protein is CASSYLAGGTYEQYF. The CDR3 DNA reads TGTGCCAGCAGTTATTTGGCGGGGGGGACCTACGAGCAGTACTTC.